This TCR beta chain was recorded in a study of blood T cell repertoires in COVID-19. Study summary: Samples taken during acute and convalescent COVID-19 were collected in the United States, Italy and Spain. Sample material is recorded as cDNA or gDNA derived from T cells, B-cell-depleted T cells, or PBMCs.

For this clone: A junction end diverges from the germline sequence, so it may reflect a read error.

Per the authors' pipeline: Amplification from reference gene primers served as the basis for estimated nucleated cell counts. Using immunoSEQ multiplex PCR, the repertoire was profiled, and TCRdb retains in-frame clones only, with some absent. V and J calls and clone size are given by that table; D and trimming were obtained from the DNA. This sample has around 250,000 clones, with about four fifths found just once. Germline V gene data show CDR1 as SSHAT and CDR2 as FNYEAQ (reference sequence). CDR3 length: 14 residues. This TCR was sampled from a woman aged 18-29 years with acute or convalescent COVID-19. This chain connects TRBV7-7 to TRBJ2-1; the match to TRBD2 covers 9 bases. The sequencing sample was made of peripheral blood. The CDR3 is CASSSNMAGGSFFF. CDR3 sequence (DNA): TGTGCTAGCAGCTCCAATATGGCGGGAGGGTCGTTTTTCTTC.